This TCR beta chain was recorded in a study of blood T cell repertoires in COVID-19 (dated by TCRdb to about 2020). Background for the entire study: Collaborator samples came from the United States, Italy and Spain and covered acute and convalescent phases of COVID-19. The prospective study material was composed of cDNA or gDNA derived from T cells, B-cell-depleted T cells, or PBMCs. The dataset comprised deeply sampled blood TCRbeta repertoires from subjects exposed to, actively infected with, or recovered from COVID-19. The repertoires were released in a freely available public database intended as a resource for research on the immune response to SARS-CoV-2. The samples were drawn from the first 160 participants of the ongoing ImmuneRACE study and from 1,254 subjects provided by 6 global collaborators. Sample metadata almost always included a de-identified subject ID, COVID-19 status, age in years and sex. Where available, HLA class I and class II types were obtained from metadata supplied by the sample provider rather than from assay-based typing. Study-level results and caveats: How much clinical and demographic metadata was included differed by source and by participant, and the metadata was provided uncurated.

In regard to this clone: The antigen this receptor binds is unknown. It has no much larger one-base neighbor in the sample; base qualities were not kept.

The CDR3 spans 12 residues, from the cysteine through the phenylalanine. Only the CDR3 DNA stays, 36 bases, in frame from base 1. CDR1 and CDR2 were assigned from the germline V gene as SGHTA and FQGNSA. Cut back by 2 bases and 8 bases, the V and J ends lie 9 bases apart. TCRbeta CDR3 regions were amplified from genomic DNA by means of the immunoSEQ Assay, a bias-controlled multiplex PCR. In the source study's methods: Nucleated cell counts per sample were estimated from amplification of reference gene primers within the assay. Sequence reads were collapsed and filtered to measure the absolute abundance of every unique TCRbeta CDR3 rearrangement. For each sample, productive Simpson clonality was calculated by taking the square root of Simpson's diversity index across productive rearrangements. TCRdb provides this immuneACCESS table in a form limited to in-frame rearrangements. Some clones are lacking; in checked studies, under half of them reflect an unresolved V gene, and why the rest are absent is not known. That table gives V, J and clone size, and the DNA gave D and trimming. The sample table shows about 110,000 clones, and around 90% are seen once. The top ten clonotypes cover around 4.5% of the sample.

Whole blood was collected in K2EDTA tubes by collaborating institutions according to the institutions' own protocols. For TCRbeta analysis, collaborators shipped samples in one of three forms: frozen whole blood, isolated PBMCs, or DNA extracted from either of those sample types. The origin of this receptor is a woman between 45 and 65 years old with acute or convalescent COVID-19. Material: peripheral blood. Here the chain combines TRBV7-2 and TRBJ1-1; no D segment can be confidently identified. The CDR3: CASSLSKLEAFF. Here is the DNA: TGTGCCAGCAGCTTAAGTAAACTGGAAGCTTTCTTT.